This is a list of T cell receptor beta chains from one sample in a study of vaccination effects on CD4 cells after COVID-19. Sequenced by immunoSEQ multiplex PCR; TCRdb stores in-frame clones only, minus some. This repertoire shows about 57,000 clones, just under 80% found once; its top ten account for more than 4%. Their recognized antigens are unknown. The specimen was CD4+ T cells from PBMCs cultured without peptide, collected after COVID-19 vaccination. These receptors originate from a human donor who received a COVID-19 vaccine. Each CDR3 is given with its conserved first and last residue. A D gene is named only where the DNA matches it firmly. A row's size may be missing; if present it is once, few, many or a size class.

cdr3_nt: TGTGCCAGCACCCCCCTGACAGGGGGCGCGTACGAGCAGTACTTC
cdr3_aa: CASTPLTGGAYEQYF
clone_size: .
v_call: TRBV5-5
d_call: TRBD1
j_call: TRBJ2-7

cdr3_nt: TGTGCCAGCAGTTACTCCGGGGGAAACACCATATATTTT
cdr3_aa: CASSYSGGNTIYF
clone_size: .
v_call: TRBV6-5
d_call: .
j_call: TRBJ1-3

cdr3_nt: TGTGCCAGCAGCTTGCACGGATCACTTGGGGATCAGCCCCAGCATTTT
cdr3_aa: CASSLHGSLGDQPQHF
clone_size: .
v_call: TRBV5-5
d_call: .
j_call: TRBJ1-5

cdr3_nt: TGTGCCAGCAGCTTATCCACGACCCTGGGCGGGGAGCTGTTTTTT
cdr3_aa: CASSLSTTLGGELFF
clone_size: .
v_call: TRBV7-9
d_call: .
j_call: TRBJ2-2

cdr3_nt: TGTGCCAGCATTTTGTGGGGGGCTGGCTACACCTTC
cdr3_aa: CASILWGAGYTF
clone_size: few
v_call: TRBV2
d_call: .
j_call: TRBJ1-2

cdr3_nt: TGTGCCAGGGGGGGTCTAGCGGGAGTCAACACCGGGGAGCTGTTTTTT
cdr3_aa: CARGGLAGVNTGELFF
clone_size: .
v_call: TRBV19
d_call: TRBD2
j_call: TRBJ2-2

cdr3_nt: TGTGCCAGCAGCCAATTCCCCAATCTGAACACCGGGGAGCTGTTTTTT
cdr3_aa: CASSQFPNLNTGELFF
clone_size: .
v_call: TRBV7-6
d_call: .
j_call: TRBJ2-2

cdr3_nt: TGTGCCAGCAGTCCGCTGGGACAGGGAGGGCGTCAGCCCCAGCATTTT
cdr3_aa: CASSPLGQGGRQPQHF
clone_size: .
v_call: TRBV27
d_call: TRBD1
j_call: TRBJ1-5

cdr3_nt: TGTGCCAGCAGTTCCCCCGTCCCGGGACAGGGAGGGTACCCTGAAGCTTTCTTT
cdr3_aa: CASSSPVPGQGGYPEAFF
clone_size: once
v_call: TRBV27
d_call: TRBD1
j_call: TRBJ1-1

cdr3_nt: TGTGCCACCACAGGGGGCGGTTTCTATGGCTACACCTTC
cdr3_aa: CATTGGGFYGYTF
clone_size: few
v_call: TRBV6-5
d_call: TRBD1
j_call: TRBJ1-2

cdr3_nt: TGTGCCAGCAGTGCTCCCCGCAGGACATCGAGTCTGAGTGGCAATCAGCCCCAGCATTTT
cdr3_aa: CASSAPRRTSSLSGNQPQHF
clone_size: .
v_call: TRBV6-1
d_call: .
j_call: TRBJ1-5